This TCR beta chain was profiled in a study of CXCR3-negative and CXCR3-positive naive CD8 T cells. Triplicate sorting captured a few hundred thousand cells each from every CD8+ T cell subset. The naive CD8+ gate required CD45RO-CCR7+CD27+CD95- phenotype. This CDR3 is 14 amino acids long. The germline CDR1 and CDR2 sequences are MNHEY and SMNVEV (reference sequence). The libraries of TRB cDNA were prepared using 5' RACE with UMI labels. Each CDR3 protein gets one entry in TCRdb, which reprocessed the 5' RACE reads and gives no DNA. This table lists around 140,000 distinct CDR3 sequences. This chain uses TRBV27 with TRBJ2-7. The sequence was obtained from a human donor in good health. Some clones in this sample may be carry-over from other donors' samples. The sample was naive CXCR3- CD8+ T cells from blood. Subset indicated: CD45RO-CCR7+CD27+CD95- naive CD8+ T cells lacking CXCR3 (TNR3-). CDR3 residues: CASSLTASSYEQYF.